A single T cell receptor (beta chain) is shown here with its context. The data belong to a study of blood T cell repertoires in COVID-19. Assay used: immunoSEQ multiplex PCR; TCRdb lists only in-frame clones, some missing. The sample comprises 110,000 to 150,000 clones, roughly 75% of which are singletons, and less than 7.5% rests with the top ten. Trimming removed 2 bases at V and 2 bases at J, with 9 bases between. The CDR3 has 14 amino acids. Germline CDR1 reads ENHRY; CDR2 reads SYGVKD. The rearrangement uses TRBV10-3 and TRBJ2-5; maybe TRBD1 (6 bases). The sequence derives from a woman aged 50 to 60 who had recovered from COVID-19. The sample comprised PBMCs or T cells enriched from blood (not recorded which). CDR3 amino acids: CAISEGGQQETQYF. The CDR3 DNA sequence: TGTGCCATCAGTGAGGGAGGACAGCAAGAGACCCAGTACTTC.